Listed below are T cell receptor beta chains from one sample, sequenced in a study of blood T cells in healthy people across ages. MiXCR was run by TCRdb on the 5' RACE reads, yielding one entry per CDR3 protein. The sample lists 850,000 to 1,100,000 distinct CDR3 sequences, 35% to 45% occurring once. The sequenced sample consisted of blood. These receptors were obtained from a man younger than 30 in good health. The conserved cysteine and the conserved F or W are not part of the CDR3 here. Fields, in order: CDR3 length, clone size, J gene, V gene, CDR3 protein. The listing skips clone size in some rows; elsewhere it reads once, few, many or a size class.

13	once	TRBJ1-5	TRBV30	AWAEIGHYNQPQH
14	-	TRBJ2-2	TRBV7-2	ASSLNGGRATGELF
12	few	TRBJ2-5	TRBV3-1	ASSQSSGLETQY
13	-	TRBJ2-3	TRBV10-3	AISESVSGGDTQY
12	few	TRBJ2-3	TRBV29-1	SGLRQGVTDMQY
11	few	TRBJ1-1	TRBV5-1	ASSGLENTEAF
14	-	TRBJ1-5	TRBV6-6	ASRHRGLNSNQPQH
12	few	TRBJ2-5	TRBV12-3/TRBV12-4	ASSFNGYQETQY
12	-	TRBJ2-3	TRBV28	ASSRGPGRDTQY
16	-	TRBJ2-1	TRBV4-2	ASTLNPGIGQGDNEQF
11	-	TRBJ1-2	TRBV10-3	AIMRAANYGYT
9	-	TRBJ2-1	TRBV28	ASSPSLEQF
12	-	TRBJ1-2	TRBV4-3	ASSPTTGLYGYT
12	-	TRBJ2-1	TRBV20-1	SATRLAEYNEQF
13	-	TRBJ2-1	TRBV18	ASSLRRGTNNEQF
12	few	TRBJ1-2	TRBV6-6	ASSYSGDTDGYT
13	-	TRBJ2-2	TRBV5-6	ASSFGTGNTGELF
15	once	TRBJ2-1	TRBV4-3	ASSLGTSGGSYNEQF
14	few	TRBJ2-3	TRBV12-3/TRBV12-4	ASSLLAPPSTDTQY
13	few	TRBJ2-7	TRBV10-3	AISLGQLRSYEQY
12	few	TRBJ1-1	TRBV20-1	SAPSTVVNTEAF
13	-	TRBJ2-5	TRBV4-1	ASSSTSGGFNEQY
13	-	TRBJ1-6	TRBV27	ASSPRGRGPSPLH
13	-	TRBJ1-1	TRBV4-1	ASSQAGQGHTEAF
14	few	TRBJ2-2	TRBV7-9	ASSLVQVGDTGELF
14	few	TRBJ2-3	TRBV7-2	ASSVLADSSTDTQY
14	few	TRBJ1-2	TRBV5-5	ASSLERGGGNYGYT
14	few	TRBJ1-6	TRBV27	ASRPDWSSYNSPLH
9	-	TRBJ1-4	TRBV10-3	AIGDNEKLF
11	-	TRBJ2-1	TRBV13	ASSVSEVNEQF
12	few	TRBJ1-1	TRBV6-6	ASSYSVRGYEAF
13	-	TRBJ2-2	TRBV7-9	ASSLSRFSTGELF
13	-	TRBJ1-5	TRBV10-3	AISEGVGGGQPQH
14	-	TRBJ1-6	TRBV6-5	ASSYGRGSYNSPPH
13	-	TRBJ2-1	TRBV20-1	SAGRQGIVDNEQF
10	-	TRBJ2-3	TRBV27	APHWSADTQY